This entry is about one TCR beta chain. The data stem from a study of technical replicates of blood from a few donors. J was trimmed by 3 bases and V by 2 bases; bases with no gene match: 4. CDR1 is SGHRS, CDR2 YFSETQ, per germline. The CDR3 extends over 14 amino acids. Assay used: immunoSEQ multiplex PCR; TCRdb lists only in-frame clones, some missing. The sample holds around 80,000 clones, 94% seen once. The genes are TRBV5-1 and TRBJ2-7; TRBD1 matches at 8 bases. Sequencing was carried out using T cells isolated from PBMCs. The TCR comes from a human donor in good health. CDR3 in DNA: TGCGCCAGCAGCTTTTCCGGACAGGGCTACGAGCAGTACTTC. It yields the protein CASSFSGQGYEQYF.